The 28 T cell receptor beta chains below come from one sample, sequenced in a study of T cells after somatic rescue of genetic block. Sequencing was performed with immunoSEQ multiplex PCR; in TCRdb, only in-frame clones are kept and a portion is missing. The profile covers around 7,900 clones, with around 80% appearing a single time and more than 25% taken by the ten largest. The sequencing input was peripheral blood mononuclear cells (PBMCs). The receptors were gathered from a boy aged 5-17 years.

The J gene is TRBJ2-3, the V gene TRBV5-5; 7 bases agree with TRBD2. Germline trimming cut 3 bases from V and 2 bases from J; bases unmatched to any gene: 3. Looked up from germline, CDR1 is SGHKS and CDR2 is YYEKEE (reference sequence). The CDR3 loop spans 14 amino acids. The CDR3 region has the DNA TGTGCCAGCAGCTACCGGGGGGACACAGATACGCAGTATTTT. Its protein product is CASSYRGDTDTQYF.

This rearrangement joins TRBV5-1 to TRBJ1-1; D ambiguous. The CDR3 is made up of 15 amino acids. Germline V gene sequence: CDR1 SGHRS, CDR2 YFSETQ. V dropped 2 bases and J dropped 1 base, with 12 bases sitting between them. CDR3 sequence: CASSLTVQENTEAFF. CDR3 coding DNA: TGCGCCAGCAGCTTAACTGTACAAGAGAACACTGAAGCTTTCTTT.

The chain has TRBV28 and TRBJ2-3; D unclear. Germline CDR1 and CDR2: MDHEN and SYDVKM. V lost 8 bases to trimming and J lost 2 bases, with 14 bases between them. The CDR3 sequence is 14 residues long. The CDR3 spells CASSPDGYTDTQYF. The CDR3 bases are TGTGCCAGCTCCCCCGACGGATACACAGATACGCAGTATTTT.

In DNA form, the CDR3 reads TGTGCCAGCAGCAAAGGTGGGACAGGACAAGAGACCCAGTACTTC. Protein sequence: CASSKGGTGQETQYF. This chain connects TRBV21-1 to TRBJ2-5; the table's D call of TRBD1 was not tested on the DNA. TRBV21-1 is classified as a pseudogene. This CDR3 has 15 amino acids.

The rearrangement uses TRBV6-1 and TRBJ2-3; no definite D call. The ends were cut back, 3 bases at V and 5 bases at J, with 12 bases in the middle. The CDR3 spans 14 residues. Germline-derived CDR1 and CDR2 are MNHNS and SASEGT. The CDR3 nucleotides are TGTGCCAGCAGTGATTTGGTGGCACAAGATACGCAGTATTTT. Its translation is CASSDLVAQDTQYF.

By share of the sample, this clone is medium-sized. The chain couples TRBV5-1 to TRBJ1-4; D gene unclear. The CDR3 extends over 14 amino acids. V was clipped by 0 bases and J by 3 bases, with 6 bases between them. Germline values: CDR1 SGHRS, CDR2 YFSETQ. CDR3 region: CASSLGRSNEKLFF. The CDR3 coding sequence is TGCGCCAGCAGCTTGGGACGATCTAATGAAAAACTGTTTTTT.

V usage is TRBV19 and J usage is TRBJ2-2; D is unclear. Deletions cut 3 bases from V and 5 bases from J, with 4 bases between. Germline loops: CDR1 LNHDA, CDR2 SQIVND (reference sequence). The CDR3 contains 12 residues. The CDR3 DNA sequence: TGTGCCAGTAGTATTTTTACCGGGGAGCTGTTTTTT. Protein sequence: CASSIFTGELFF.

The rearrangement links TRBV6-5 to TRBJ2-2, with no clear D. Per the germline V gene, CDR1 is MNHEY and CDR2 is SVGAGI. This CDR3 is built from 14 residues. Trimming took 2 bases from V and 2 from J, leaving 6 bases between them. The CDR3 DNA reads TGTGCCAGCAGTTACAACTATAACACCGGGGAGCTGTTTTTT. This codes for CASSYNYNTGELFF.

This clone appeared a few times. The chain links TRBV9 to TRBJ2-1; the match to TRBD2 covers 12 bases. CDR1 is SGDLS, CDR2 YYNGEE, per germline. V trimming: 1 base; J trimming: 6 bases; junction bases outside the gene matches: 17. The CDR3 contains 20 residues. Here the CDR3 DNA reads TGTGCCAGCAGCGTACCCTCTATAATGGAGAGGACTAGCGGGACCAATGAGCAGTTCTTC. This encodes CASSVPSIMERTSGTNEQFF.

The rearrangement links TRBV7-9 to TRBJ2-1; D is perhaps TRBD2 (5 bases). V was cut by 5 bases and J by 0 bases, with 14 bases left in between. The CDR3 runs 16 residues. The germline gives CDR1 SEHNR, CDR2 FQNEAQ (reference sequence). The CDR3 region is CASSPTERSSYNEQFF. Written as DNA, the CDR3 is TGTGCCAGCAGCCCAACCGAGCGGAGCTCCTACAATGAGCAGTTCTTC.

J is TRBJ2-3 and V is TRBV11-2, with D maybe TRBD2 (6 bases). From germline, CDR1 is SGHAT and CDR2 FQNNGV. This CDR3 region has 17 residues. With 3 bases removed from V and 1 base from J, the gap between germline ends came to 17 bases. The CDR3 protein is CASSLGVIAAGTDTQYF. CDR3 sequence (DNA): TGTGCCAGCAGCTTGGGGGTGATAGCGGCGGGCACAGATACGCAGTATTTT. The variable domain in full, with the rest retrieved from reference TRBV11-2 and TRBJ2-3, is EAGVAQSPRYKIIEKRQSVAFWCNPISGHATLYWYQQILGQGPKLLIQFQNNGVVDDSQLPKDRFSAERLKGVDSTLKIQPAKLEDSAVYLCASSLGVIAAGTDTQYFGPGTRLTVL.

The genes are TRBV25-1 and TRBJ2-5; a weak D match, TRBD1 (5 bases). Trimming stripped 8 bases from V and 7 bases from J, with 8 bases between. Germline CDR1 MGHDK, CDR2 SYGVNS. The CDR3 is 10 amino acids. Written as DNA, the CDR3 is TGTGCCAGCCAGGGTACGACCCAGTACTTC. It encodes CASQGTTQYF.

This clone was seen only a few times. The chain uses TRBV27 and TRBJ2-7; a possible D gene is TRBD1 (6 bases). The CDR3 length is 14 residues. Trimming took off 0 bases at V and 4 bases at J, with 10 bases between the two ends. Germline CDR1 reads MNHEY; CDR2 reads SMNVEV (reference sequence). DNA for the CDR3: TGTGCCAGCAGTTTATCCTCGACAGGTTACGAGCAGTACTTC. It translates to CASSLSSTGYEQYF.

The chain recombines TRBV4-1 with TRBJ2-7; 8 bases match TRBD1. The CDR3 length is 15 residues. Germline V gene data show CDR1 as MGHRA and CDR2 as YSYEKL. Trimming took 3 bases from V and 6 from J; bases not matched to a gene: 10. The CDR3 DNA reads as TGCGCCAGCAGCCACAACTCGAACGACAGGGGCGAGCAGTACTTC. Translation gives CASSHNSNDRGEQYF.

The chain recombines TRBV21-1 with TRBJ1-2; TRBD1, as called in the table, went unchecked against the DNA. TRBV21-1 is a listed pseudogene. This CDR3 spans 13 amino acids. CDR3 coding DNA: TGTGCCAGCAGCCCAGGGGGTTTCTATGGCTACACCTTC. This gives the protein CASSPGGFYGYTF.

This clone was found once. The V call is TRBV6-1, the J call TRBJ1-2; D is ambiguous. The V end lost 7 bases, the J end lost 8 bases, and 11 bases lay between the germline ends. The V gene's germline CDR1 is MNHNS and CDR2 SASEGT. There are 11 residues in the CDR3. The CDR3 sequence is CASNRGGGYTF. The CDR3 coding sequence is TGTGCCAGCAACCGGGGTGGAGGCTACACCTTC.

The chain has TRBV6-1 and TRBJ2-5, with D possibly matching TRBD1 (5 bases). Germline lookup yields CDR1 MNHNS and CDR2 SASEGT. This CDR3 has 13 amino acids. The V end lost 4 bases, the J end lost 5 bases, and 11 bases lay between the germline ends. In DNA form, the CDR3 reads TGTGCCAGCAGTGTCAGGGCTGCGGAGACCCAGTACTTC. Amino acid sequence: CASSVRAAETQYF.

The chain is built from TRBV18 and TRBJ2-6; D gene uncertain. V was clipped by 4 bases and J by 0 bases, with 13 bases between them. The CDR3 has 17 amino acids. Germline values: CDR1 KGHSH, CDR2 LQKENI. The CDR3 spells CASSQTPPTSGANVLTF. CDR3 coding DNA: TGTGCCAGCTCACAAACCCCCCCCACCTCTGGGGCCAACGTCCTGACTTTC.

This clone appeared a few times. The chain is built from TRBV6-5 and TRBJ1-2, with 9 bases aligning to TRBD1. The CDR3 totals 13 residues. Germline-derived CDR1 and CDR2 are MNHEY and SVGAGI. Trimming took 1 base from V and 8 from J; bases not matched to a gene: 2. This CDR3 reads CASSYYRGQGYTF. The CDR3 DNA follows: TGTGCCAGCAGTTACTACAGGGGGCAGGGCTACACCTTC.

The rearrangement joins TRBV28 to TRBJ2-1; 8 bases map to TRBD1. Germline V gives CDR1 MDHEN, CDR2 SYDVKM. Unmatched junction bases numbered 3, after V lost 5 bases and J lost 3 bases. The CDR3 is 14 residues long. Written as DNA, the CDR3 is TGTGCCAGCAGTCGGACAGGGTTCTACAATGAGCAGTTCTTC. Translated, it gives CASSRTGFYNEQFF.

The CDR3: CASMKGGRVGNTIYF. For the CDR3, the DNA is TGTGCCAGCATGAAGGGAGGGCGTGTGGGAAACACCATATATTTT. The V and J genes are TRBV6-5 and TRBJ1-3; D not certain. The CDR3 has 15 residues. Germline V gene lookup returns CDR1 MNHEY and CDR2 SVGAGI. V was shortened by 7 bases and J by 4 bases, with 17 bases between the two germline ends.

The rearrangement links TRBV28 to TRBJ1-5; D not resolved. CDR1 is MDHEN, CDR2 SYDVKM, per germline. Trimming left V 8 bases short and J 7 bases short, with 12 bases between. CDR3 size: 12 residues. The chain's CDR3 is CASLGVGQPQHF. The CDR3 DNA reads TGTGCCAGCCTCGGCGTTGGACAGCCCCAGCATTTT. The variable domain in full, with the rest retrieved from reference TRBV28 and TRBJ1-5, is DVKVTQSSRYLVKRTGEKVFLECVQDMDHENMFWYRQDPGLGLRLIYFSYDVKMKEKGDIPEGYSVSREKKERFSLILESASTNQTSMYLCASLGVGQPQHFGDGTRLSIL.

J is TRBJ1-1 and V is TRBV28, with 9 bases matching TRBD1. This CDR3 region has 14 residues. The V and J ends lost 8 bases and 4 bases, in that order; junction bases with no gene match: 8. Germline CDR1 is MDHEN and CDR2 is SYDVKM. CDR3 protein: CASSSQGAFTEAFF. The CDR3 DNA is TGTGCCAGCTCATCACAGGGGGCTTTCACTGAAGCTTTCTTT.

The chain links TRBV7-9 to TRBJ2-1, with 9 bases lining up with TRBD1. V was clipped by 2 bases and J by 3 bases; unmatched bases: 8. From germline, CDR1 is SEHNR and CDR2 FQNEAQ (reference sequence). This CDR3 spans 17 amino acids. The CDR3 nucleotides are TGTGCCAGCAGCTTAAGGGGGGGACAGGGCCTCTACAATGAGCAGTTCTTC. Protein sequence: CASSLRGGQGLYNEQFF.

The chain employs TRBV4-3 and TRBJ2-1; 9 bases line up with TRBD2. J was trimmed by 8 bases and V by 8 bases; bases with no gene match: 13. The CDR3 spans 15 residues. CDR1 and CDR2 (germline): LGHNA, YSLEER. This CDR3 reads CASAPRLAGVHEQFF. CDR3 DNA: TGCGCCAGCGCCCCTCGATTAGCGGGAGTACATGAGCAGTTCTTC.

The chain joins TRBV7-6 to TRBJ2-5; D might be TRBD2 (6 bases). The CDR3 is 14 residues long. The germline CDR1 and CDR2 sequences are SGHVS and FNYEAQ. With 3 bases removed from V and 0 bases from J, the gap between germline ends came to 8 bases. CDR3 amino acids: CASSLRDYQETQYF. Written as DNA, the CDR3 is TGTGCCAGCAGCTTGAGGGACTACCAAGAGACCCAGTACTTC. The full variable domain, completed using reference TRBV7-6 and TRBJ2-5, is GAGVSQSPRYKVTKRGQDVALRCDPISGHVSLYWYRQALGQGPEFLTYFNYEAQQDKSGLPNDRFSAERPEGSISTLTIQRTEQRDSAMYRCASSLRDYQETQYFGPGTRLLVL.

Details on this clone: This CDR3 is also generated by other DNA sequences in the sample. This chain connects TRBV28 to TRBJ2-1; 7 positions agree with TRBD2. Germline assignment: CDR1 MDHEN and CDR2 SYDVKM. This CDR3 spans 15 amino acids. V gave up 8 bases and J gave up 4 bases; unmatched junction bases: 11. The CDR3 nucleotides are TGTGCCAGCGGGCCCCGGCCTAGCGGATACAATGAGCAGTTCTTC. Translating it yields CASGPRPSGYNEQFF.

The rearrangement links TRBV5-1 to TRBJ1-2; no clear D gene. Looked up from germline, CDR1 is SGHRS and CDR2 is YFSETQ. V dropped 0 bases and J dropped 5 bases, with 8 bases sitting between them. CDR3 length: 13 residues. The DNA of the CDR3 is TGCGCCAGCAGCTTGGGTGAACATTATGGCTACACCTTC. It codes for CASSLGEHYGYTF.